Listed below are T cell receptor beta chains from one sample, sequenced in a study of OX40 agonist ivuxolimab in advanced cancers. The method was immunoSEQ multiplex PCR; TCRdb's version includes in-frame clones alone and lacks a portion of them. The sample holds fewer than 80,000 clones; about 91% are singletons and the top ten take approximately 0.5%. The material sequenced was CD4+ or CD8+ T cells sorted from blood, taken in a trial of the OX40 agonist ivuxolimab. The receptors stem from an adult with an advanced solid tumor such as melanoma, head and neck, liver or kidney cancer. Each CDR3 is given with its conserved first and last residue. Fields, in order: D gene, V gene, J gene, CDR3 DNA, CDR3 protein. A D gene is named only where the DNA matches it firmly.

D: NA; V: TRBV11-2; J: TRBJ1-3; DNA: TGTGCCAGCAGCCCGGACAGCTTCTCTGGAAACACCATATATTTT; CDR3: CASSPDSFSGNTIYF
D: TRBD1; V: TRBV5-6; J: TRBJ1-2; DNA: TGTGCCAGCAGAACCGACAGGGGGCGTTTTAATCCTGGCTACACCTTC; CDR3: CASRTDRGRFNPGYTF
D: NA; V: TRBV28; J: TRBJ2-7; DNA: TGTGCCAGCAGTTTCCGGCAGTCTTACGAGCAGTACTTC; CDR3: CASSFRQSYEQYF
D: TRBD1; V: TRBV5-1; J: TRBJ1-1; DNA: TGCGCCAGCAGCCCAAGACAGGGGTACACTGAAGCTTTCTTT; CDR3: CASSPRQGYTEAFF
D: TRBD2; V: TRBV28; J: TRBJ2-3; DNA: TGTGCCACCCGGACTAGCGGGACGGCTAGCACAGATACGCAGTATTTT; CDR3: CATRTSGTASTDTQYF
D: NA; V: TRBV6-6; J: TRBJ1-5; DNA: TGTGCCAGCAGTTACTCGGAGCCCGATAGTCAGCCCCAGCATTTT; CDR3: CASSYSEPDSQPQHF
D: TRBD1; V: TRBV2; J: TRBJ1-2; DNA: TGTGCCAGCACCGCCGGGACAGGGGGCTTCTATGGCTACACCTTC; CDR3: CASTAGTGGFYGYTF
D: NA; V: TRBV7-6; J: TRBJ2-3; DNA: TGTGCCAGCAGCTTAGTACCAGGGGCAGATACGCAGTATTTT; CDR3: CASSLVPGADTQYF
D: NA; V: TRBV7-6; J: TRBJ1-3; DNA: TGTGCCAGCAGCATAGGGTTCTCTGGAAACACCATATATTTT; CDR3: CASSIGFSGNTIYF
D: NA; V: TRBV30; J: TRBJ2-3; DNA: TGTGCCTGGAGTCGCGGGGGCACAGATACGCAGTATTTT; CDR3: CAWSRGGTDTQYF
D: NA; V: TRBV18; J: TRBJ2-7; DNA: TGTGCCAGCTCACCACAGCAGGGAGCAGTCTACGAGCAGTACTTC; CDR3: CASSPQQGAVYEQYF
D: NA; V: TRBV5-5; J: TRBJ2-7; DNA: TGTGCCAGCAGTCCAATCGGAGGGGGTGGTCGGGAGCAGTACTTC; CDR3: CASSPIGGGGREQYF
D: NA; V: TRBV29-1; J: TRBJ2-3; DNA: TGCAGCGTGGGGGTAGGGGATACGCAGTATTTT; CDR3: CSVGVGDTQYF
D: NA; V: TRBV6-5; J: TRBJ2-3; DNA: TGTGCCAGCGGCGGCCCCCCACCCGCAGATACGCAGTATTTT; CDR3: CASGGPPPADTQYF
D: NA; V: TRBV11-2; J: TRBJ1-2; DNA: TGTGCCAGCAGCTTGACAGTGGGCTACACCTTC; CDR3: CASSLTVGYTF
D: NA; V: TRBV4-1; J: TRBJ1-1; DNA: TGCGCCAGCAGCCGCAACCCAGAGGTTGAGTTCACTGAAGCTTTCTTT; CDR3: CASSRNPEVEFTEAFF
D: NA; V: TRBV6-1; J: TRBJ2-7; DNA: TGTGCCAGCAGGCGGACGGGCGAGCAGTACTTC; CDR3: CASRRTGEQYF
D: TRBD1; V: TRBV19; J: TRBJ2-2; DNA: TGTGCCAGTATCCCCCTACAGGGGGCTGGGGAGCTGTTTTTT; CDR3: CASIPLQGAGELFF
D: NA; V: TRBV6-6; J: TRBJ2-7; DNA: TGTGCCAGCAGTTACACAGGGAGGGGGTACGAGCAGTACTTC; CDR3: CASSYTGRGYEQYF
D: TRBD2; V: TRBV7-7; J: TRBJ2-1; DNA: TGTGCCAGCAGCCGTACGAGCGGGGGGGCGGGTGGTGAGCAGTTCTTC; CDR3: CASSRTSGGAGGEQFF
D: NA; V: TRBV7-2; J: TRBJ2-1; DNA: TGTGCCAGCAGCTTAGCGACTAGGCATGAGCAGTTCTTC; CDR3: CASSLATRHEQFF
D: NA; V: TRBV28; J: TRBJ1-4; DNA: TGTGCCAGCAGCCGCGGGGAGCAGGGCTACGAAAAACTGTTTTTT; CDR3: CASSRGEQGYEKLFF
D: TRBD2; V: TRBV5-1; J: TRBJ2-7; DNA: TGCGCCAGCAGCTTGAGACTAGCGGGGGGAGGCCACGAGCAGTACTTC; CDR3: CASSLRLAGGGHEQYF
D: NA; V: TRBV6-1; J: TRBJ1-3; DNA: TGTGCCAGCAACAGTGGACCTGGAAACACCATATATTTT; CDR3: CASNSGPGNTIYF
D: TRBD1; V: TRBV11-2; J: TRBJ1-2; DNA: TGTGCCAGCAGCTTAGTCCCGCCGGGACAGGTTAACTATGGCTACACCTTC; CDR3: CASSLVPPGQVNYGYTF
D: NA; V: TRBV7-2; J: TRBJ1-2; DNA: TGTGCCAGCAGCTCGTTGACGGAGAGACTCTATGGCTACACCTTC; CDR3: CASSSLTERLYGYTF
D: NA; V: TRBV5-1; J: TRBJ2-2; DNA: TGCGCCAGCAGCTTTCTCCAGGGGAACACCGGGGAGCTGTTTTTT; CDR3: CASSFLQGNTGELFF